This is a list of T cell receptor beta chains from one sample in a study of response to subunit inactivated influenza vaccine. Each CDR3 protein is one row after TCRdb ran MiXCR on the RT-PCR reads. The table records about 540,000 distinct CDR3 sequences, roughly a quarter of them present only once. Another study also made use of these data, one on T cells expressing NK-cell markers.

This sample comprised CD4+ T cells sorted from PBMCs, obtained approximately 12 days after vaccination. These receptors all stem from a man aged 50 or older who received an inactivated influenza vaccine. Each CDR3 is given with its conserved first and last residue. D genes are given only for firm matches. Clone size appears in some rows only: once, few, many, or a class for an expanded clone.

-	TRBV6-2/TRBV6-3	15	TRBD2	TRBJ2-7	TGTGCCAGCAGTTACCCACCGGGGGGAACCTACGAGCAGTACTTC	CASSYPPGGTYEQYF
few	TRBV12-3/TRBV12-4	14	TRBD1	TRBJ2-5	TGTGCCAGCAGACGGGACAGGAAGCAGGAGACCCAGTACTTC	CASRRDRKQETQYF
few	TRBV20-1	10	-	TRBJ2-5	TGCAGTGCTAGAAAAGAGACCCAGTACTTC	CSARKETQYF
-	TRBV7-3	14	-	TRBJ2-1	TGTGCCAGCAGCCCGCAAGGAACCGACAATGAGCAGTTCTTC	CASSPQGTDNEQFF
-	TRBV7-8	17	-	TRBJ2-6	TGTGCCAGCAGCTTAGACCCATTGAGCTCTGGGGCCAACGTCCTGACTTTC	CASSLDPLSSGANVLTF
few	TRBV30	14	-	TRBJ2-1	TGTGCCTGGTTACGGGGGTACCAATACAATGAGCAGTTCTTC	CAWLRGYQYNEQFF
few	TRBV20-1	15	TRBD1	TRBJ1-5	TGCAGTGCTAGAGATCTTGGACAGGGCCGTCAGCCCCAGCATTTT	CSARDLGQGRQPQHF
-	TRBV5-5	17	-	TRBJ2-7	TGTGCCAGCAGCTTGGGTTCATGGACAGACCCAGCGTACGAGCAGTACTTC	CASSLGSWTDPAYEQYF
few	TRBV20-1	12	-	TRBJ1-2	TGCAGTAGCTGGGAACCTAACTATGGCTACACCTTC	CSSWEPNYGYTF
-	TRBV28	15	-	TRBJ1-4	TGTGCCAGCAGAACTCGGCGTGGGCCCAATGAAAAACTGTTTTTT	CASRTRRGPNEKLFF
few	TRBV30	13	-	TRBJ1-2	TGTGCCTGGAGTGTATTATTAGGATATGGCTACACCTTC	CAWSVLLGYGYTF
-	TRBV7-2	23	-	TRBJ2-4	TGTGCCAGCAGCTTATCCCCCCGGACAGGATGGGGGGCAGGGAAACTAGCCAAAAACATTCAGTACTTC	CASSLSPRTGWGAGKLAKNIQYF
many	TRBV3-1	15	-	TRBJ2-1	TGTGCCAGCAGCCAATACCGGGACATCAACAATGAGCAGTTCTTC	CASSQYRDINNEQFF
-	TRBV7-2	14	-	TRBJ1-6	TGTGCCAGCAGCTTAAAGGAGGGCGGTTCACCCCTCCACTTT	CASSLKEGGSPLHF
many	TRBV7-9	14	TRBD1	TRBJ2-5	TGTGCCAGCAGCTTAACGGGACAGGGGGAGACCCAGTACTTC	CASSLTGQGETQYF
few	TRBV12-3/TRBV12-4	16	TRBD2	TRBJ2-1	TGTGCCAGCAGTTTTTCGGCGGGGGGATCCTACAATGAGCAGTTCTTC	CASSFSAGGSYNEQFF
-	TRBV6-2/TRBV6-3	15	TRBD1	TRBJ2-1	TGTGCCAGCAGTTACTCTGGACAGGCCTACAATGAGCAGTTCTTC	CASSYSGQAYNEQFF